The sequence of this T cell receptor (beta chain) was determined in a study of cytomegalovirus exposure and HLA in healthy donors. CDR1 is SGHAT, CDR2 FQNNGV, per germline. The CDR3 is 12 residues long. Trimming took off 1 base at V and 10 bases at J, with 8 bases between the two ends. Details on this clone: Its specificity is unknown.

Amplification used 60 Vbeta primers and 13 Jbeta primers. Libraries were prepared by immunoSEQ multiplex PCR; TCRdb keeps only in-frame clonotypes and omits some of them. The sample records about 130,000 clones, 70% to 80% being singletons. General study points: Reported results showed that the classifier diagnosed cytomegalovirus status with high specificity and sensitivity. A reported reduction in N-insertions relative to the 666-donor mean was seen in an Asian-associated ancestry cluster in a later analysis. Per a later analysis, HLA-associated TCR beta chains showed more clonal expansion than other, equally common TCR beta chains.

The specimen sequenced was PBMCs. This TCR derives from a human donor in good health. The rearrangement joins TRBV11-2 to TRBJ2-1; tentatively, D is TRBD1 (5 bases). CDR3 DNA: TGTGCCAGCAGCTTAGCAGGGTCGGAGCAGTTCTTC. Amino acid sequence: CASSLAGSEQFF.